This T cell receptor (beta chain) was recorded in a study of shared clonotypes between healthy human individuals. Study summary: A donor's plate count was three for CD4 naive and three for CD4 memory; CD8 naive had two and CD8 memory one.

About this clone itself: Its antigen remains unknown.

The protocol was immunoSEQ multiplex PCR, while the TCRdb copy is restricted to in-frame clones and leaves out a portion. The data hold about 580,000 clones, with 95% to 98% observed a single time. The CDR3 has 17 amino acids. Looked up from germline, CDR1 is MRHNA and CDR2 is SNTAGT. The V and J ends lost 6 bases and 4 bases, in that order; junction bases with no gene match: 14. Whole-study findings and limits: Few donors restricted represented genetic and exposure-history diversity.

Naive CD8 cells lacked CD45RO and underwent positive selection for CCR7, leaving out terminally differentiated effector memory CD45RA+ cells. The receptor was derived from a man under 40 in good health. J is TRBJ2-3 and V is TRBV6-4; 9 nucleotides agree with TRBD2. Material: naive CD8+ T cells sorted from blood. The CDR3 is CASRPLPEERGADTQYF. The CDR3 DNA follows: TGTGCCAGCAGGCCCCTCCCTGAGGAGCGGGGGGCAGATACGCAGTATTTT.